Listed below are T cell receptor beta chains from one sample, sequenced in a study of blood T cell repertoires in COVID-19. Generated by immunoSEQ multiplex PCR, the TCRdb table keeps only in-frame clones and is missing some. This table holds some 240,000 clones, approximately 84% found once. The sample was PBMCs or T cells enriched from blood (not recorded which). The receptors were sampled from a man aged 50-60 years who had recovered from COVID-19. The CDR3 runs from the conserved cysteine through the conserved F or W. D genes are given only for firm matches. Size is stated for part of the rows, as once, few or many counts, or as a class when the clone is expanded.

clone_size	v_call	d_call	j_call	cdr3_aa	cdr3_nt
NA	TRBV7-9	TRBD2	TRBJ2-5	CASSPFRWTSGSGETQYF	TGTGCCAGCAGCCCATTTCGGTGGACTAGCGGGAGTGGAGAGACCCAGTACTTC
few	TRBV28	TRBD2	TRBJ2-1	CASSGGLGGLSYNEQFF	TGTGCCAGCAGTGGGGGACTAGGGGGGCTCTCCTACAATGAGCAGTTCTTC
NA	TRBV6-5	TRBD1	TRBJ2-1	CASSQQGRTEQFF	TGTGCCAGCAGTCAACAGGGGAGAACTGAGCAGTTCTTC
NA	TRBV9	NA	TRBJ1-6	CASSALGGGVSPLHF	TGTGCCAGCAGCGCCTTAGGAGGTGGGGTTTCACCCCTCCACTTT
once	TRBV2	NA	TRBJ1-1	CASSELGRAAEAFF	TGTGCCAGCAGTGAACTTGGCAGGGCCGCTGAAGCTTTCTTT
NA	TRBV6-5	NA	TRBJ1-5	CASSTKGNQPQHF	TGTGCCAGCAGTACAAAAGGCAATCAGCCCCAGCATTTT
NA	TRBV7-6	TRBD1	TRBJ1-1	CASSLTQGAPNTEAFF	TGTGCCAGCAGCTTAACTCAGGGGGCCCCGAACACTGAAGCTTTCTTT
once	TRBV7-9	NA	TRBJ2-7	CASSPDREGEQYF	TGTGCCAGCAGCCCGGACAGGGAGGGCGAGCAGTACTTC
NA	TRBV12-3/TRBV12-4	NA	TRBJ1-5	CASSRADNQPQHF	TGTGCCAGCAGCAGGGCTGACAATCAGCCCCAGCATTTT
NA	TRBV29-1	NA	TRBJ2-2	CSVGDSTGFLTGELFF	TGCAGCGTTGGGGATTCTACAGGGTTCCTAACCGGGGAGCTGTTTTTT
few	TRBV6-2/TRBV6-3	NA	TRBJ1-1	CASSRGTVNTEAFF	TGTGCCAGCAGCCGCGGGACGGTGAACACTGAAGCTTTCTTT
NA	TRBV2	NA	TRBJ1-1	CASSFDTEAFF	TGTGCCAGCAGTTTCGACACTGAAGCTTTCTTT
NA	TRBV20-1	NA	TRBJ2-7	CSASQKSSYEQYF	TGCAGTGCTAGTCAGAAAAGCTCCTACGAGCAGTACTTC
NA	TRBV27	NA	TRBJ1-1	CASIQGLGAFF	TGTGCCAGCATCCAGGGGCTCGGGGCTTTCTTT
NA	TRBV9	NA	TRBJ2-1	CASSVGTLSYNEQFF	TGTGCCAGCAGCGTAGGGACACTCTCCTACAATGAGCAGTTCTTC
once	TRBV28	NA	TRBJ2-7	CASRGGLQYEQYF	TGTGCCAGCAGGGGGGGACTTCAATACGAGCAGTACTTC
once	TRBV28	NA	TRBJ2-7	CASSPTRAQGYEQYF	TGTGCCAGCAGTCCCACCCGGGCCCAGGGCTACGAGCAGTACTTC
once	TRBV5-1	NA	TRBJ1-4	CASRLGRANEKLFF	TGCGCCAGCAGACTAGGGAGGGCTAATGAAAAACTGTTTTTT
NA	TRBV7-3	TRBD1	TRBJ2-6	CASSLYGTGGSGANVLTF	TGTGCCAGCAGCTTATACGGGACAGGGGGCTCTGGGGCCAACGTCCTGACTTTC
few	TRBV27	TRBD2	TRBJ2-5	CASSFKAGGETQYF	TGTGCCAGCAGTTTTAAAGCGGGAGGAGAGACCCAGTACTTC
once	TRBV18	NA	TRBJ2-7	CASSPGSTSEQYF	TGTGCCAGCTCACCAGGTTCCACTTCCGAGCAGTACTTC
NA	TRBV6-2/TRBV6-3	TRBD1	TRBJ2-1	CASTPPGQGINEQFF	TGTGCCAGCACCCCCCCGGGACAGGGAATCAATGAGCAGTTCTTC